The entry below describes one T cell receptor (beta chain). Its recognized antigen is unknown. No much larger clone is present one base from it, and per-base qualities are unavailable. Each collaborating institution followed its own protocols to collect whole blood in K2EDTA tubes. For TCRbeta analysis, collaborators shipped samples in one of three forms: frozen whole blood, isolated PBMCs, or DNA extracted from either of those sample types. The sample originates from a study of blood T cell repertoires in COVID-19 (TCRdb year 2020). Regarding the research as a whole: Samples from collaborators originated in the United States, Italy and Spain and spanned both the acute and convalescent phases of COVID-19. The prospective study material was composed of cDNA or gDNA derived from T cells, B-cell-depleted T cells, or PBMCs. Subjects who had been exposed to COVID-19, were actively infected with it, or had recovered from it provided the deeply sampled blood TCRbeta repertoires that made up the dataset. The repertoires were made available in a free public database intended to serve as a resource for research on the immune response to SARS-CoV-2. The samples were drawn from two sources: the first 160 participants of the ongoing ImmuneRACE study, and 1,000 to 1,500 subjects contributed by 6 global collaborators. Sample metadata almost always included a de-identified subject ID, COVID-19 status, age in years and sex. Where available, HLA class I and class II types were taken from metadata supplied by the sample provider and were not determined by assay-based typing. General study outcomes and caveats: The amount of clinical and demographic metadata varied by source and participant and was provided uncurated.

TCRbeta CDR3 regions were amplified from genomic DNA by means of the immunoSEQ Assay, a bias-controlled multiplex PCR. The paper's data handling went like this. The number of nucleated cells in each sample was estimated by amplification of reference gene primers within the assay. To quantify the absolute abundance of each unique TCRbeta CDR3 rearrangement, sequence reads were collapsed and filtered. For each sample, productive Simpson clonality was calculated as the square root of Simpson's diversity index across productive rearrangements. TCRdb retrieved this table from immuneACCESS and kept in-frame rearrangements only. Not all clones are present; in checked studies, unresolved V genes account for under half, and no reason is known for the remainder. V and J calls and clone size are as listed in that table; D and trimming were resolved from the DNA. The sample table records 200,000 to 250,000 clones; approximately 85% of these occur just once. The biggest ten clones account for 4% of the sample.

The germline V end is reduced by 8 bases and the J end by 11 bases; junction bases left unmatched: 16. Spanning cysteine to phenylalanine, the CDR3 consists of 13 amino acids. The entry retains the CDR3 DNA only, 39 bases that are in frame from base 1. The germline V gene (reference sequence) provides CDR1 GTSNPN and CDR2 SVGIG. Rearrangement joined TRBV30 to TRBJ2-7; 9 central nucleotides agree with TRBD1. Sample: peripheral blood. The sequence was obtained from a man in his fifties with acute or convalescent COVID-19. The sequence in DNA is TGTGCCGCAGATTCGGACAGGGGCCCTAATAAGTACTTC. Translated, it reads CAADSDRGPNKYF.